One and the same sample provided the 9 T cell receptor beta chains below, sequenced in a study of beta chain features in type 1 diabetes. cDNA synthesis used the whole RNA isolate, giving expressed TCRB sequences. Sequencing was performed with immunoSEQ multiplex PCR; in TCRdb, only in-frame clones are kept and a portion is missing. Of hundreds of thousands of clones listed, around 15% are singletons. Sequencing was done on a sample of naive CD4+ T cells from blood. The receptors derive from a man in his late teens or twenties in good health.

The CDR3 nucleotides read TGTGCCAGCAGACAGACTAGCGGGAGGGCGGTGAATGAGCAGTTCTTC. As protein: CASRQTSGRAVNEQFF. V gene TRBV28 combines with J gene TRBJ2-1; 14 bases are a match to TRBD2. The CDR3 runs 16 residues. Trimming removed 6 bases from V and 7 bases from J; junction bases left unmatched: 8. Germline V gene lookup returns CDR1 MDHEN and CDR2 SYDVKM.

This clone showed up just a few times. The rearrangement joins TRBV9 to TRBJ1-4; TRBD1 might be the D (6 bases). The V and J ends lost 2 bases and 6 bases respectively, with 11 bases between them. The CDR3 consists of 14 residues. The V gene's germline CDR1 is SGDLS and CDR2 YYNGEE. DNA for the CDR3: TGTGCCAGCAGCGTGGGCAGGGGCTATGAAAAACTGTTTTTT. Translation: CASSVGRGYEKLFF.

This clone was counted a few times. CDR3 sequence reads: CASSRDRVYQETQYF. Here the CDR3 DNA reads TGTGCCAGCAGCAGAGACAGGGTGTATCAGGAGACCCAGTACTTC. V gene TRBV7-9 combines with J gene TRBJ2-5; TRBD1 matches 7 bases. The CDR3 has 15 amino acids. The V segment lost 5 bases and the J segment 5 bases; nucleotides outside the gene matches: 11. The germline CDR1 and CDR2 sequences are SEHNR and FQNEAQ (reference sequence). Full variable domain (outside the CDR3, taken from reference TRBV7-9 and TRBJ2-5): DTGVSQNPRHKITKRGQNVTFRCDPISEHNRLYWYRQTLGQGPEFLTYFQNEAQLEKSRLLSDRFSAERPKGSFSTLEIQRTEQGDSAMYLCASSRDRVYQETQYFGPGTRLLVL.

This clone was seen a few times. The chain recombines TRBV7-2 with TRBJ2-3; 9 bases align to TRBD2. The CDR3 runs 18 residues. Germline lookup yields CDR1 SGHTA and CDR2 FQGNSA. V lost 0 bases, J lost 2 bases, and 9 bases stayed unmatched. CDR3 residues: CASSLALGAGGLTDTQYF. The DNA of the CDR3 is TGTGCCAGCAGCTTAGCGTTGGGAGCGGGGGGCCTCACAGATACGCAGTATTTT.

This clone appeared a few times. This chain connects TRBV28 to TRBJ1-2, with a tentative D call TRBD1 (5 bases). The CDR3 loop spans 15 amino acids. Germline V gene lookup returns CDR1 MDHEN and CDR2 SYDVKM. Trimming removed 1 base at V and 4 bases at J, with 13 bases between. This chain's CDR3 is CASSLYRRQTYGYTF. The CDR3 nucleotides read TGTGCCAGCAGTTTATACCGAAGACAGACCTATGGCTACACCTTC.

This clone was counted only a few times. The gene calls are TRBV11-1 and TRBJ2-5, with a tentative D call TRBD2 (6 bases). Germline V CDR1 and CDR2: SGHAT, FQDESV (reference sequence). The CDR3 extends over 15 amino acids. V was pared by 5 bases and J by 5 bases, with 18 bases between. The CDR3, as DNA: TGTGCCAGCAGCGGAATGGGGCAGGGAGGCGAGACCCAGTACTTC. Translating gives CASSGMGQGGETQYF.

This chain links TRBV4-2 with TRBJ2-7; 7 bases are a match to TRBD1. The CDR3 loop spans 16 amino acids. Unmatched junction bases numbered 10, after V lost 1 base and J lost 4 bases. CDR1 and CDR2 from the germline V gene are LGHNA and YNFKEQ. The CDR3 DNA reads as TGTGCCAGCAGCCAAGTGACAGGGCAGAAACCGTACGAGCAGTACTTC. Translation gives CASSQVTGQKPYEQYF.

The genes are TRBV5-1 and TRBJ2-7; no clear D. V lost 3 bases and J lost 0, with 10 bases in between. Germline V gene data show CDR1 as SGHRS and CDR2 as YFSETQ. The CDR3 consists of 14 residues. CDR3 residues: CASSSGLGSYEQYF. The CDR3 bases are TGCGCCAGCAGCTCCGGTCTCGGCTCCTACGAGCAGTACTTC.

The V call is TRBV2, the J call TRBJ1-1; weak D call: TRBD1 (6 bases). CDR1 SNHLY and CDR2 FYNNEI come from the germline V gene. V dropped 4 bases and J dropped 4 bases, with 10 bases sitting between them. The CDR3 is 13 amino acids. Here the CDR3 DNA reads TGTGCCAGCAGTGCAGGGGCGGTCACTGAAGCTTTCTTT. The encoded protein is CASSAGAVTEAFF.